Below are 8 T cell receptor beta chains sequenced from a single sample in a study of blood T cell repertoires in COVID-19. Method: immunoSEQ multiplex PCR; TCRdb's copy keeps in-frame clones and lacks some. The sample has roughly 250,000 clones, approximately 90% seen once. The sample consisted of peripheral blood. The receptors come from a man in his 60s who had recovered from COVID-19.

This clone was seen once. The gene calls are TRBV2 and TRBJ2-3; 7 bases align to TRBD2. CDR1 is SNHLY, CDR2 FYNNEI, per germline. V gave up 7 bases and J gave up 2 bases; unmatched junction bases: 12. This CDR3 region has 16 residues. The CDR3 spells CASIRERGLFTDTQYF. The DNA for the CDR3 is TGTGCCAGCATTCGAGAGCGGGGCTTGTTCACAGATACGCAGTATTTT. The full variable domain, with the rest looked up from reference TRBV2 and TRBJ2-3, is EPEVTQTPSHQVTQMGQEVILRCVPISNHLYFYWYRQILGQKVEFLVSFYNNEISEKSEIFDDQFSVERPDGSNFTLKIRSTKLEDSAMYFCASIRERGLFTDTQYFGPGTRLTVL.

The DNA for the CDR3 is TGTGCCAGCAGCCGCCGGGACAGGGGGGACGAGCAGTACTTC. Its translation: CASSRRDRGDEQYF. The V gene is TRBV2, the J gene TRBJ2-7, with 11 bases matching TRBD1. Per the germline V gene, CDR1 is SNHLY and CDR2 is FYNNEI. This CDR3 contains 14 residues. V gave up 6 bases and J gave up 5 bases; unmatched junction bases: 6.

The chain combines TRBV19 with TRBJ1-1, with a possible D match to TRBD1 (5 bases). V gave up 3 bases and J gave up 2 bases, with 10 bases separating them. The CDR3 has 14 amino acids. From germline, CDR1 is LNHDA and CDR2 SQIVND (reference sequence). The DNA for the CDR3 is TGTGCCAGTAGTATGTTAAGGGGAAACACTGAAGCTTTCTTT. Its protein is CASSMLRGNTEAFF.

This chain connects TRBV30 to TRBJ2-3; D may be TRBD2 (6 bases). Trimming removed 0 bases at V and 1 base at J, with 11 bases between. Per the germline V gene, CDR1 is GTSNPN and CDR2 is SVGIG (reference sequence). The CDR3 is made up of 15 amino acids. The CDR3 sequence: CAWSVRGSRTDTQYF. The CDR3 nucleotides are TGTGCCTGGAGTGTACGGGGGTCACGCACAGATACGCAGTATTTT.

The V call is TRBV28, the J call TRBJ2-4, with 10 bases identical to TRBD2. The CDR3 length is 16 residues. From germline, CDR1 is MDHEN and CDR2 SYDVKM. Trimming cost V 5 bases and J 8 bases; bases outside gene matches: 12. CDR3 in amino acids: CASSLALAGVVDIQYF. In DNA, the CDR3 is TGTGCCAGCAGTCTCGCCCTAGCGGGGGTTGTGGACATTCAGTACTTC.

V and J are TRBV7-8 and TRBJ2-5; 7 positions match TRBD1. The CDR3 extends over 16 amino acids. Per germline, CDR1 SGHVS and CDR2 FQNEAQ. The ends lost 1 base at V and 2 bases at J; junction bases unmatched: 7. The CDR3 region has the DNA TGTGCCAGCAGCTTAGAGGGGGCAAGAGAGCAAGAGACCCAGTACTTC. Amino acids: CASSLEGAREQETQYF. Drawing the rest from reference TRBV7-8 and TRBJ2-5, the complete variable domain is GAGVSQSPRYKVAKRGQDVALRCDPISGHVSLFWYQQALGQGPEFLTYFQNEAQLDKSGLPSDRFFAERPEGSVSTLKIQRTQQEDSAVYLCASSLEGAREQETQYFGPGTRLLVL.

This clone has just one count. The rearrangement joins TRBV3-1 (or the pseudogene TRBV3-2) to TRBJ2-5; 12 nucleotides align to TRBD2. The CDR3 is 16 amino acids. V was pared by 4 bases and J by 2 bases, with 5 bases of the junction left unmatched. The germline V gene encodes CDR1 LGHDT and CDR2 YNNKEL (reference sequence). The CDR3 here is CASSPTSGGTQETQYF. The CDR3 DNA sequence: TGTGCCAGCAGCCCGACTAGCGGGGGCACTCAAGAGACCCAGTACTTC.

V and J are TRBV5-4 and TRBJ2-3, with D possibly matching TRBD2 (6 bases). Germline CDR1 and CDR2: SGHNT and YYREEE (reference sequence). V was trimmed by 4 bases and J by 3 bases, leaving 15 bases between them. This CDR3 is built from 15 residues. The CDR3 nucleotides are TGTGCCAGCAGCCCGAGACTAGGACGGACAGATACGCAGTATTTT. This encodes CASSPRLGRTDTQYF.